This T cell receptor (beta chain) stems from a study of T cell repertoires in ileal Crohn's disease. Study context: Surgery for a complication: stricturing in around 60%, penetrating in about 40%. Study-level findings and limits: Clonal expansions were more frequent in active smokers than non-smokers at surgery.

About this clone itself: The antigen remains undetermined.

The CDR3 contains 14 residues. Germline CDR1 reads SGHRS; CDR2 reads YFSETQ. V was pared by 4 bases and J by 5 bases, with 4 bases of the junction left unmatched. Time point here: neoterminal ileum biopsy at postoperative endoscopy, about 6 months after surgery. Repertoires were generated with immunoSEQ multiplex PCR, while TCRdb's copy carries only in-frame clones and drops some. This sample yields about 11,000 clones, of which 79% are seen a single time; roughly 6.9% belongs to the top ten. This clonotype originated in an adult with Crohn's disease. The chain combines TRBV5-1 with TRBJ2-1; 9 nucleotides line up with TRBD1. The sequencing sample was made of ileal tissue. The CDR3 here is CASSEGQGNNEQFF. The CDR3 nucleotides read TGCGCCAGCAGCGAAGGACAGGGGAACAATGAGCAGTTCTTC.